The 4 T cell receptor beta chains below were found in one sample sequenced in a study of T cells in Graves' hyperthyroidism and ophthalmopathy. The CDR3 regions of TCR beta were amplified from RNA transcripts. TCR CDR3 regions were first amplified by RT-PCR with HTBI primers. TCRdb analysed the multiplex PCR reads with MiXCR anew, one entry per CDR3 protein. The sample carries a few hundred thousand distinct CDR3 sequences, around 45% recorded once. The sample comprised peripheral blood or thyroid tissue (not recorded which). The receptors stem from a woman between 18 and 30 years old with Graves' hyperthyroidism.

The CDR3 loop is CSVGPRQADNYGYTF. The CDR3 DNA follows: TGCAGCGTTGGCCCTCGACAGGCCGATAACTATGGCTACACCTTC. The chain joins TRBV29-1 to TRBJ1-2, with D perhaps TRBD1 (6 bases). This CDR3 has 15 residues. The ends were cut back, 4 bases at V and 1 base at J, with 16 bases in the middle. Germline assignment: CDR1 SQVTM and CDR2 ANQGSEA.

The rearrangement joins TRBV13 to TRBJ1-2; 8 bases align to TRBD1. Germline CDR1 reads PRHDT; CDR2 reads FYEKMQ (reference sequence). J was trimmed by 2 bases and V by 0 bases; bases with no gene match: 5. The CDR3 consists of 16 residues. CDR3 in DNA: TGTGCCAGCAGCTTAGGCAGGGGGCTGGCGAACTATGGCTACACCTTC. Its protein is CASSLGRGLANYGYTF.

The CDR3 coding sequence is TGTGCCAGCAGCTTCGACAGGGGACCGGAGACCCAGTACTTC. Translating gives CASSFDRGPETQYF. This chain joins TRBV7-9 and TRBJ2-5; TRBD1 aligns across 8 bases. The CDR3 is 14 amino acids. In germline, CDR1 is SEHNR, CDR2 FQNEAQ (reference sequence). With V trimmed by 3 bases and J by 5 bases, 5 bases remained unmatched.

Many counts were recorded for this clonotype. This sequence joins TRBV19 and TRBJ1-1; no clear D. CDR3 length: 12 residues. Looked up from germline, CDR1 is LNHDA and CDR2 is SQIVND (reference sequence). The V end lost 7 bases, the J end lost 7 bases, and 13 bases lay between the germline ends. The CDR3 DNA reads as TGTGCCAGTACCGAATCTGGCCTTGAAGCTTTCTTT. It yields the protein CASTESGLEAFF.